This T cell receptor beta chain is from a study of blood T cell repertoires in COVID-19. Study background: Whether acute or convalescent, the COVID-19 samples came from the United States, Italy and Spain.

The CDR3 spans 15 residues. Germline V CDR1 and CDR2: SQVTM, ANQGSEA. The V end was cut by 0 bases, the J end by 0 bases, with 10 bases between. Study processing details: Estimates of nucleated cell counts were drawn from the amplification of reference gene primers. TCRdb keeps only in-frame clones here, not all; method: immunoSEQ multiplex PCR. V, J and clone size are those of that table, while D and trimming were read from the DNA. The sample lists about 95,000 clones; about 90% were seen once. Seattle participants joined during active infection and were tracked over time. This TCR was sampled from a man over 45 with COVID-19, enrolled during active disease. The chain combines TRBV29-1 with TRBJ2-3; weak D call: TRBD1 (6 bases). The sample taken for sequencing was peripheral blood. The DNA for the CDR3 is TGCAGCGTTGAAGAAATGGGGGCTAGCACAGATACGCAGTATTTT. Its translation: CSVEEMGASTDTQYF.